These 21 T cell receptor beta chains came from one sample sequenced in a study of human T cells and chemical hapten exposure. Via MiXCR, TCRdb re-called the RACE reads, giving one row per CDR3 protein. The data hold 95,000 to 150,000 distinct CDR3 sequences, with around 15% observed a single time. The time point is: patch test 1, 2 weeks after DPC sensitization. Treatment described: therapeutic diphenylcyclopropenone sensitization with weekly scalp DPC. Material: whole blood, obtained in connection with sensitization to the hapten diphenylcyclopropenone (DPC). All receptors come from a young man with alopecia areata. Some clones in this sample may be carry-over from other donors' samples.

This clonotype was observed at least ten times. The chain uses TRBV7-3 and TRBJ2-5, with D perhaps matching TRBD2 (7 bases). The V end was cut by 0 bases, the J end by 2 bases, with 13 bases between. The CDR3 length is 16 residues. The germline V gene has CDR1 SGHTA and CDR2 FQGTGA. The CDR3, as DNA: TGTGCCAGCAGCTTAACATCGGGGGGCGTACAAGAGACCCAGTACTTC. Amino acid sequence: CASSLTSGGVQETQYF.

This clonotype appeared many times. The genes are TRBV29-1 and TRBJ1-3; TRBD1 is a possible D gene (6 bases). The CDR3 length is 16 residues. V lost 2 bases and J 0 bases, leaving 14 bases between the germline ends. Germline CDR1 SQVTM, CDR2 ANQGSEA. The CDR3 loop reads CSVEPLQGISGNTIYF. CDR3 coding DNA: TGCAGCGTTGAACCTCTACAGGGAATCTCTGGAAACACCATATATTTT.

This chain links TRBV18 with TRBJ2-5; 8 bases align to TRBD2. The V gene end was trimmed by 6 bases and the J gene end by 1 base; junction bases not matched to a gene: 1. Germline assignment: CDR1 KGHSH and CDR2 LQKENI. The CDR3 is made up of 13 amino acids. CDR3: CASSREGQETQYF. The CDR3 coding sequence is TGTGCCAGCTCCCGGGAGGGCCAAGAGACCCAGTACTTC.

V and J are TRBV6-2 or TRBV6-3 and TRBJ1-6, with D tentatively TRBD1 (6 bases). Germline assignment: CDR1 MNHEY and CDR2 SVGEGT. The CDR3 is 15 amino acids. The V end lost 2 bases, the J end lost 7 bases, and 12 bases lay between the germline ends. DNA for the CDR3: TGTGCCAGCAGTTACAGGGGGGTTCCGAATTCACCCCTCCACTTT. It translates to CASSYRGVPNSPLHF.

The rearrangement joins TRBV19 to TRBJ1-2, with 7 bases aligning to TRBD1. This CDR3 comprises 14 residues. CDR1 is LNHDA and CDR2 is SQIVND in the germline V gene (reference sequence). Losses at the gene ends were 3 bases for V and 2 bases for J; bases not matched to a gene: 3. DNA of the CDR3: TGTGCCAGTAGTATTTCGACAGGGAACTATGGCTACACCTTC. It encodes CASSISTGNYGYTF.

The rearrangement joins TRBV6-4 to TRBJ1-1, with D perhaps matching TRBD1 (5 bases). CDR3 size: 14 residues. V was clipped by 3 bases and J by 7 bases, with 15 bases between them. Germline V CDR1 and CDR2: MRHNA, SNTAGT. CDR3 nucleotide sequence: TGTGCCAGCAGTGATTACGCAGGGATTGGTGAAGCTTTCTTT. This sequence encodes CASSDYAGIGEAFF.

This clonotype has at least ten counts. This chain connects TRBV5-4 to TRBJ2-7; D is unclear. The CDR3 length is 15 residues. The germline V and J ends were trimmed by 0 bases and 4 bases, with 14 bases remaining between them. Germline CDR1 SGHNT, CDR2 YYREEE (reference sequence). The CDR3 loop is CASSLEGELKYEQYF. Here the CDR3 DNA reads TGTGCCAGCAGCTTGGAAGGTGAACTAAAGTACGAGCAGTACTTC.

This clonotype was seen a handful of times. The chain couples TRBV7-2 to TRBJ2-7; the D gene is possibly TRBD2 (6 bases). This CDR3 has 15 amino acids. The germline CDR1 and CDR2 sequences are SGHTA and FQGNSA. Trimming pared 1 base from V and 1 base from J, leaving 11 bases between. The CDR3 coding sequence is TGTGCCAGCAGCTTAGTTGTCGGGGGTTCCTACGAGCAGTACTTC. Protein sequence: CASSLVVGGSYEQYF.

This clonotype was found many times. CDR3 sequence (DNA): TGCAGTGCTAGAGATCTTGTGACTAGCGGGGAAACCGGGGAGCTGTTTTTT. Residues: CSARDLVTSGETGELFF. The chain employs TRBV20-1 and TRBJ2-2; TRBD2 matches at 11 bases. CDR1 and CDR2 from the germline V gene are DFQATT and SNEGSKA (reference sequence). This CDR3 has 17 residues. Trimming took 0 bases from V and 5 from J; bases not matched to a gene: 8.

The chain carries TRBV7-3 and TRBJ1-6; TRBD1 is a possible D gene (5 bases). Germline V lookup: CDR1 SGHTA, CDR2 FQGTGA. CDR3 length: 15 amino acids. V lost 5 bases and J lost 1, with 9 bases in between. The CDR3 is CASSRGLSYNSPLHF. DNA of the CDR3: TGTGCCAGCAGCCGGGGACTGTCCTATAATTCACCCCTCCACTTT. The full variable domain, in which reference TRBV7-3 and TRBJ1-6 provide the parts outside the CDR3, is GAGVSQTPSNKVTEKGKYVELRCDPISGHTALYWYRQSLGQGPEFLIYFQGTGAADDSGLPNDRFFAVRPEGSVSTLKIQRTERGDSAVYLCASSRGLSYNSPLHFGNGTRLTVT.

This clonotype was seen at least ten times. This chain uses TRBV5-6 with TRBJ2-1; TRBD1 might be the D (5 bases). In germline, CDR1 is SGHDT, CDR2 YYEEEE. Trimming left V 1 base short and J 9 bases short, with 8 bases between. This CDR3 region has 12 residues. The CDR3 region has the DNA TGTGCCAGCAGCTTGCTAGGGGTTGAGCAGTTCTTC. Protein: CASSLLGVEQFF. Full variable domain (missing parts from reference TRBV5-6 and TRBJ2-1): DAGVTQSPTHLIKTRGQQVTLRCSPKSGHDTVSWYQQALGQGPQFIFQYYEEEERQRGNFPDRFSGHQFPNYSSELNVNALLLGDSALYLCASSLLGVEQFFGPGTRLTVL.

This clonotype was picked up many times. The chain joins TRBV27 to TRBJ1-3, with a weak D call TRBD1 (5 bases). V lost 8 bases and J lost 3, with 11 bases in between. The germline gives CDR1 MNHEY, CDR2 SMNVEV (reference sequence). CDR3 length: 13 residues. CDR3 region: CASPSQGGNTIYF. Written as DNA, the CDR3 is TGTGCCAGCCCGTCCCAGGGTGGAAACACCATATATTTT.

This chain joins TRBV7-9 and TRBJ2-7; perhaps D is TRBD1 or TRBD2 (5 bases each). CDR3 size: 15 residues. V shed 5 bases and J shed 8 bases, with 22 bases lying between them. CDR1 is SEHNR, CDR2 FQNEAQ, per germline (reference sequence). CDR3 in amino acids: CASSLQGVRPTKQYF. The CDR3 DNA sequence: TGTGCCAGCAGCCTGCAGGGAGTTAGACCTACGAAGCAGTACTTC.

V usage is TRBV20-1 and J usage is TRBJ2-5; D unresolved. Per germline, CDR1 DFQATT and CDR2 SNEGSKA (reference sequence). V was clipped by 4 bases and J by 1 base, with 7 bases between them. This CDR3 is built from 12 residues. CDR3 sequence reads: CSATDLQETQYF. In nucleotides, the CDR3 is TGCAGTGCTACAGATCTCCAAGAGACCCAGTACTTC.

This clonotype has at least ten counts. This sequence joins TRBV24-1 and TRBJ2-7; the D gene is possibly TRBD1 (5 bases). Germline V CDR1 and CDR2: KGHDR, SFDVKD. CDR3 length: 12 amino acids. V was cut by 6 bases and J by 5 bases, with 10 bases left in between. The CDR3 DNA reads as TGTGCCACCAGTCCAGGCAGGGACGAGCAGTACGTC. Encoded protein: CATSPGRDEQYV.

The chain joins TRBV24-1 to TRBJ2-5, with D uncertain. The CDR3 has 12 residues. Trimming stripped 2 bases from V and 3 bases from J, with 3 bases between. The germline V gene has CDR1 KGHDR and CDR2 SFDVKD. The CDR3 nucleotides read TGTGCCACCAGTGATTGGGAAGAGACCCAGTACTTC. It codes for CATSDWEETQYF.

This clonotype was recorded at least ten times. The J gene is TRBJ2-2, the V gene TRBV4-3, with 7 nucleotides matching TRBD2. Germline CDR1 LGHNA, CDR2 YSLEER. CDR3 length: 17 residues. The J segment lost 0 bases and the V segment lost 2 bases, leaving 6 bases of the junction unmatched. The CDR3 coding sequence is TGCGCCAGCAGCCAACTTTCTCGGGAGGCGAACACCGGGGAGCTGTTTTTT. Protein sequence: CASSQLSREANTGELFF.

This clonotype was detected only a few times. J is TRBJ1-5 and V is TRBV6-4; weak D call: TRBD1 (6 bases). Germline CDR1 reads MRHNA; CDR2 reads SNTAGT. Trimming pared 4 bases from V and 0 bases from J, leaving 16 bases between. This CDR3 comprises 17 residues. The CDR3 DNA is TGTGCCAGCAGTGTTCGGGACAAACTAAATAGCAATCAGCCCCAGCATTTT. This translates into CASSVRDKLNSNQPQHF.

V usage is TRBV9 and J usage is TRBJ1-4; 10 bases agree with TRBD1. With 4 bases clipped from V and 7 bases from J, the junction kept 4 bases outside the gene matches. The CDR3 is made up of 14 amino acids. Germline V lookup: CDR1 SGDLS, CDR2 YYNGEE. CDR3 sequence (DNA): TGTGCCAGCAGCTCGGGACAGGGGCTTGAAAAACTGTTTTTT. It yields the protein CASSSGQGLEKLFF.

The chain is built from TRBV20-1 and TRBJ2-1, with 7 bases matching TRBD2. Germline V gives CDR1 DFQATT, CDR2 SNEGSKA (reference sequence). Trimming cost V 3 bases and J 8 bases; bases outside gene matches: 10. The length of the CDR3 is 14 residues. CDR3 DNA: TGCAGTGCTAGCCAGCCGGGAGGACCCGATGAGCAGTTCTTC. The encoded protein is CSASQPGGPDEQFF.

This clonotype showed up just a few times. The chain joins TRBV7-3 to TRBJ2-2; TRBD1 matches 9 bases. This CDR3 spans 15 amino acids. CDR1 is SGHTA and CDR2 is FQGTGA in the germline V gene. V trimming: 6 bases; J trimming: 4 bases; junction bases outside the gene matches: 6. The CDR3 loop is CASRPGTGITGELFF. In DNA, the CDR3 is TGTGCCAGCAGGCCTGGGACAGGGATCACCGGGGAGCTGTTTTTT.